This TCR beta chain comes out of a study of response to subunit inactivated influenza vaccine. The V end was cut by 0 bases, the J end by 2 bases, with 13 bases between. CDR3 size: 16 residues. Germline V gene lookup returns CDR1 SGHRS and CDR2 YFSETQ. TCRdb redid the calling of the RT-PCR reads with MiXCR, one entry per CDR3 protein. The table includes fewer than 750,000 distinct CDR3 sequences, about 15% detected once. Source: PBMCs from blood, taken approximately 13 days after vaccination. The source is a man in his forties or fifties who received an inactivated influenza vaccine. The chain combines TRBV5-1 with TRBJ2-3; a weak D match, TRBD1 (5 bases). The CDR3 DNA follows: TGCGCCAGCAGCTTGGTGCAGGGCAGGGCCACAGATACGCAGTATTTT. Translated: CASSLVQGRATDTQYF.